A single count supports the clone carrying this T cell receptor beta chain. The sample has other DNA sequences that encode this CDR3 too. CDR3 length equals 14 residues. Germline V lookup: CDR1 SGHTA, CDR2 FQGNSA. V shed 2 bases, J shed 5 bases, and the junction held 4 bases outside the gene matches. This entry belongs to a study of shared clonotypes between healthy human individuals. Assay: immunoSEQ multiplex PCR; the TCRdb copy retains only in-frame clones and omits some. The sample yields around 2.1 million clones, approximately 94% seen once. V is TRBV7-2 and J is TRBJ2-5, with 8 bases fitting TRBD2. The TCR was taken from a man aged 18 to 35 in good health. The material sequenced was naive CD4+ T cells sorted from blood. Subset meaning: CD45RA+ positively selected. The CDR3 coding sequence is TGTGCCAGCAGCTTAACGGGAGGGGGTGAGACCCAGTACTTC. It is translated as CASSLTGGGETQYF.